The sequence of this T cell receptor (beta chain) was determined in a study of beta chain features in type 1 diabetes. The CDR3 contains 13 residues. Germline loops: CDR1 SGHAT, CDR2 FQNNGV. The V gene lost 2 bases and the J gene lost 10 bases, with 9 bases spanning the gap. Isolated RNA was reverse transcribed in full, so expressed TCRB transcripts were sequenced. Sequenced by immunoSEQ multiplex PCR; TCRdb stores in-frame clones only, minus some. The table includes some 140,000 clones, nearly 9.5% detected once. This clone was observed a few times. The target antigen is unknown. Study-wide results and limits: Within patients, naive, central memory and Treg TCRB repertoires seemed more similar than within healthy donors.

Sequences were obtained from central memory CD4+ T cells from blood. The chain links TRBV11-2 to TRBJ1-6; TRBD1 might be the D (5 bases). The sequence came from a man between 18 and 35 years old in good health. CDR3 sequence reads: CASSLLGGSPLHF. The CDR3, as DNA: TGTGCCAGCAGCTTATTGGGGGGATCACCCCTCCACTTT.